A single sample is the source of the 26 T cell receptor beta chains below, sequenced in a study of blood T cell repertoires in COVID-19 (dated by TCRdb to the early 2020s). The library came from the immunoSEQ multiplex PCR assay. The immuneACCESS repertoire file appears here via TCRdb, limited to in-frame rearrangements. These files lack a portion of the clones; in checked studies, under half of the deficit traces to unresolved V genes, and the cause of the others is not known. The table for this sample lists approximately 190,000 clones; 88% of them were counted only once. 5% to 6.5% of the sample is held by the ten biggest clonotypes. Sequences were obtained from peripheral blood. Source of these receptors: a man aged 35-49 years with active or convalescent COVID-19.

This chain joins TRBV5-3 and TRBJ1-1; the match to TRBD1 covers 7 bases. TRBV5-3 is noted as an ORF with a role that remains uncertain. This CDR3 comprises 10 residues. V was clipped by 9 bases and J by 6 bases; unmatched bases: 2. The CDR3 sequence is CANRGPEAFF. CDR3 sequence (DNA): TGTGCCAACAGGGGCCCTGAAGCTTTCTTT.

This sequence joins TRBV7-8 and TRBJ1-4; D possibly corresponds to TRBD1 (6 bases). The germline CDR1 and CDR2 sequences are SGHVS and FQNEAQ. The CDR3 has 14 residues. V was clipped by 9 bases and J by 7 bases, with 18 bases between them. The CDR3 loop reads CASGRGGVAEKLFF. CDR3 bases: TGTGCCAGTGGGCGCGGGGGCGTGGCTGAAAAACTGTTTTTT.

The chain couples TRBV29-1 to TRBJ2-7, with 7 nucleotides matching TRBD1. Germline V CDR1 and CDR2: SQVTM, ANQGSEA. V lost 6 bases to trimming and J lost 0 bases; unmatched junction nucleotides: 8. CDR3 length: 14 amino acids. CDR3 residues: CSVEYRDSSYEQYF. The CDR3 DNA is TGCAGCGTCGAGTACCGGGACAGCTCCTACGAGCAGTACTTC.

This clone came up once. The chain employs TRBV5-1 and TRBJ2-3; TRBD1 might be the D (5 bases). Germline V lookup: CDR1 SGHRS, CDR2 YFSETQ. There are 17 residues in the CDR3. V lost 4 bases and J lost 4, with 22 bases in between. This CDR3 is CASSPPLGPQGADTQYF. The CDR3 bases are TGCGCCAGCAGCCCTCCCTTAGGACCTCAGGGCGCAGATACGCAGTATTTT.

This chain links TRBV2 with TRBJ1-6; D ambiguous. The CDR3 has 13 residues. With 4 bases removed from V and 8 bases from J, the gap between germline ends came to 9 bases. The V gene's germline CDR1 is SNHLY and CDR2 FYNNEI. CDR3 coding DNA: TGTGCCAGCAGTGTGCGTCGCGATTCACCCCTCCACTTT. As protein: CASSVRRDSPLHF. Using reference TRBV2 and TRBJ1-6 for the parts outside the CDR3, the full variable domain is EPEVTQTPSHQVTQMGQEVILRCVPISNHLYFYWYRQILGQKVEFLVSFYNNEISEKSEIFDDQFSVERPDGSNFTLKIRSTKLEDSAMYFCASSVRRDSPLHFGNGTRLTVT.

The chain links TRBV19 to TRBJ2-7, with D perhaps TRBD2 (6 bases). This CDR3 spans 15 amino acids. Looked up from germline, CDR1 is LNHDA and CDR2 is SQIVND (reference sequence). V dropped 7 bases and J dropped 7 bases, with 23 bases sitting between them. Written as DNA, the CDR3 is TGTGCCAGTACGGAACGTATAGGGACTGCCAGGGAGCAGTACTTC. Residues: CASTERIGTAREQYF.

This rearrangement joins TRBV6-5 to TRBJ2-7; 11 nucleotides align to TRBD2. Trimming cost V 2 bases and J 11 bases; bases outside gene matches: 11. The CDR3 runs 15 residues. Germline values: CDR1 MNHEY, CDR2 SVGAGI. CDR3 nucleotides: TGTGCCAGCAGTTACGAGGTGGGACTAGCGGCCGCGAAGTACTTC. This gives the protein CASSYEVGLAAAKYF.

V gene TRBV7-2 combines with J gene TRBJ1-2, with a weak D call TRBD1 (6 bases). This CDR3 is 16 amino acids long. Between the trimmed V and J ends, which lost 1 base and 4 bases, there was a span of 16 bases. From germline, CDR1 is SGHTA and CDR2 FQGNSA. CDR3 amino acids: CASSLGRCRGFYGYTF. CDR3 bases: TGTGCCAGCAGCTTAGGTAGGTGCAGGGGCTTCTATGGCTACACCTTC.

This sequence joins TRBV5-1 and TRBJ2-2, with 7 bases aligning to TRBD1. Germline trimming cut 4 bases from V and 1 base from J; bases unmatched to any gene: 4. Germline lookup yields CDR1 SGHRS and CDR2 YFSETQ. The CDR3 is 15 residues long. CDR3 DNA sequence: TGCGCCAGCAGCCTCCGGGACAGGAACACCGGGGAGCTGTTTTTT. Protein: CASSLRDRNTGELFF.

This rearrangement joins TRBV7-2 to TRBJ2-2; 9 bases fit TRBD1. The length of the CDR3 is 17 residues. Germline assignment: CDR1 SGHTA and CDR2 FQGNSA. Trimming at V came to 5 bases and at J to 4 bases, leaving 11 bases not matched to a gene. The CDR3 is CASSLKGGTGTTGELFF. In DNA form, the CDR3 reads TGTGCCAGCAGCCTGAAAGGTGGGACAGGGACCACCGGGGAGCTGTTTTTT.

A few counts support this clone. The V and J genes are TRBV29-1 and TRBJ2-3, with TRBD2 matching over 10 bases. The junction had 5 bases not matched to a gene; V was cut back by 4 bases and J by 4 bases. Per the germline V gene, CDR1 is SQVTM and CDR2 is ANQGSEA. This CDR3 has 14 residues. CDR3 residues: CSVGVAGGPDTQYF. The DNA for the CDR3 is TGCAGCGTTGGTGTAGCGGGAGGCCCAGATACGCAGTATTTT.

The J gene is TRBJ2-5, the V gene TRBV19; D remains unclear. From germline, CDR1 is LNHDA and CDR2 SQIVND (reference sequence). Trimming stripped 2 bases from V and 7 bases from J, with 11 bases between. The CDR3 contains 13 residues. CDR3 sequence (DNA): TGTGCCAGTAGTATAAGGCCTCTAGGGACCCAGTACTTC. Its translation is CASSIRPLGTQYF.

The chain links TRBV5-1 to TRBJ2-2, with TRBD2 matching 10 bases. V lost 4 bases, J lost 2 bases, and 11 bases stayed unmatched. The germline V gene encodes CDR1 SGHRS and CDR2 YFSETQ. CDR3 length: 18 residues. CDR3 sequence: CASSPSSGGVFNTGELFF. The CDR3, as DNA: TGCGCCAGCAGCCCCTCGAGCGGGGGGGTATTCAACACCGGGGAGCTGTTTTTT.

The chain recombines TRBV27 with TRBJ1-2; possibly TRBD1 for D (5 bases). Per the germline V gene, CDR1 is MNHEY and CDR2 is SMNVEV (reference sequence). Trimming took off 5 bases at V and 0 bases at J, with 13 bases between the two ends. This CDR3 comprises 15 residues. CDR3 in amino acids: CASSQQAGANYGYTF. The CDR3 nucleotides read TGTGCCAGCAGTCAACAGGCGGGAGCTAACTATGGCTACACCTTC.

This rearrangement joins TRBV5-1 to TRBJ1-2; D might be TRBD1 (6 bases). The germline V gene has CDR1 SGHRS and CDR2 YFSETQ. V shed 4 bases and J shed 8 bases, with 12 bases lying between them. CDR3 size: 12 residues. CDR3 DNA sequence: TGCGCCAGCAGCCGGGACACTCAGGGCTACACCTTC. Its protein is CASSRDTQGYTF.

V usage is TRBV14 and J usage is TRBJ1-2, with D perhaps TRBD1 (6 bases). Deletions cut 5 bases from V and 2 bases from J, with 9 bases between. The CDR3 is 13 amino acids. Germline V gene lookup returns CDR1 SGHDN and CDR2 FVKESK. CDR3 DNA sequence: TGTGCCAGCAGCTCTGGACAGAACTATGGCTACACCTTC. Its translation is CASSSGQNYGYTF.

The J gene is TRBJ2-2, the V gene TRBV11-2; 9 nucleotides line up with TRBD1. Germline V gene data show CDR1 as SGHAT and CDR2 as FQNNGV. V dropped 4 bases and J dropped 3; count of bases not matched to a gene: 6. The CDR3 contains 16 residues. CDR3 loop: CASSWGTGKYTGELFF. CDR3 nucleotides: TGTGCCAGCAGCTGGGGGACAGGGAAATACACCGGGGAGCTGTTTTTT.

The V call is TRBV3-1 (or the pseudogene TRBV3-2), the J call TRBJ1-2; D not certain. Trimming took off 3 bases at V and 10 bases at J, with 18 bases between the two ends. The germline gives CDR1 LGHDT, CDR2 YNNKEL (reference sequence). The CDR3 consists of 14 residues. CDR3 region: CASSHSSGDADYTF. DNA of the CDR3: TGTGCCAGCAGCCACAGCTCGGGAGACGCTGACTACACCTTC.

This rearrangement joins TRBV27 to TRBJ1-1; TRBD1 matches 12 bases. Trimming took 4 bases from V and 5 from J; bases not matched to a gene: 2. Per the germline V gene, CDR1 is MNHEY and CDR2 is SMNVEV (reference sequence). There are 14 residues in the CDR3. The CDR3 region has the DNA TGTGCCAGCAGTTCGGGACAGGGGGCGACTGAAGCTTTCTTT. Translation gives CASSSGQGATEAFF.

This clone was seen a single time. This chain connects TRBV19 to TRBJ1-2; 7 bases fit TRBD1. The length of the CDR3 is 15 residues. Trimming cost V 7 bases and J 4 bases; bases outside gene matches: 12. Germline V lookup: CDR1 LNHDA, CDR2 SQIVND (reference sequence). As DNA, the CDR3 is TGTGCCAGTATAATGTCCGACAGGGTTGGCTATGGCTACACCTTC. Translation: CASIMSDRVGYGYTF.

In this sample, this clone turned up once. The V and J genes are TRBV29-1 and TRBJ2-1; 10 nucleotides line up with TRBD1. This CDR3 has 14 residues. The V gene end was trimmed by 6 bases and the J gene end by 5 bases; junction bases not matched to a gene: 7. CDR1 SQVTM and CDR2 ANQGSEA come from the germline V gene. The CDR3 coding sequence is TGCAGCGTCAACAAGGGACAGGGGAACAATGAGCAGTTCTTC. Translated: CSVNKGQGNNEQFF.

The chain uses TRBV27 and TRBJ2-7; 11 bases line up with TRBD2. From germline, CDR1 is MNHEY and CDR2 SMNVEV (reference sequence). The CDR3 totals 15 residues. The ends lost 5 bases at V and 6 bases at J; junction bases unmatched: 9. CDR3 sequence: CASSGSGRAVIEQYF. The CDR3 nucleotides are TGTGCCAGCAGTGGTAGCGGGAGGGCAGTGATCGAGCAGTACTTC.

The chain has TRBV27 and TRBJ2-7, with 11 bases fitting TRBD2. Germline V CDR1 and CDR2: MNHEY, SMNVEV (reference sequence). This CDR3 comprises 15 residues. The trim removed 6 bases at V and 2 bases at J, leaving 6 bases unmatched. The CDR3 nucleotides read TGTGCCAGCAGCCCCGGGACTAGCGGTACCTACGAGCAGTACTTC. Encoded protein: CASSPGTSGTYEQYF.

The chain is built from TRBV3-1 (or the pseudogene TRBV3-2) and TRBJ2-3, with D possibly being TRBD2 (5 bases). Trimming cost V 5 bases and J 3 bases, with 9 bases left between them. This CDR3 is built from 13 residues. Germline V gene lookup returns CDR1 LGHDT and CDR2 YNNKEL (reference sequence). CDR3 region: CASSFRLTDTQYF. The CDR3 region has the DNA TGTGCCAGCAGCTTTCGACTAACAGATACGCAGTATTTT.

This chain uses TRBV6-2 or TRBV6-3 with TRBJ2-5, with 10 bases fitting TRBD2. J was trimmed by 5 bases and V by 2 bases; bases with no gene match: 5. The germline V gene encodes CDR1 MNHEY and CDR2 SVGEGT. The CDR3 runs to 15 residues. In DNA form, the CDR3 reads TGTGCCAGCAGTTACAGCGGGGGACTAGCGGAGACCCAGTACTTC. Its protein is CASSYSGGLAETQYF.

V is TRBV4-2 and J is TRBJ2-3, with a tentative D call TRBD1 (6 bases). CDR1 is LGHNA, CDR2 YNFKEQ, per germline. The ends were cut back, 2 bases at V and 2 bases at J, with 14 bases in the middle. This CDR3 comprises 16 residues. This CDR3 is CASSQLSRGHTDTQYF. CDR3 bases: TGTGCCAGCAGCCAACTAAGTCGGGGACACACAGATACGCAGTATTTT.